This entry features one T cell receptor beta chain sequence. In the authors' methods: For nucleated cells, counts were estimated from reference gene primer amplification. Using immunoSEQ multiplex PCR, the repertoire was profiled, and TCRdb retains in-frame clones only, with some absent. That table furnishes V, J and clone size, whereas the DNA furnished D and trimming. This table holds about 260,000 clones, around 87% found once. The sample comes from a study of blood T cell repertoires in COVID-19. Whole-study context: COVID-19 samples collected from the United States, Italy and Spain covered acute and convalescent phases. Sources were T cells, B-cell-depleted T cells, or PBMCs; the material itself was cDNA or gDNA.

J was trimmed by 2 bases and V by 2 bases; bases with no gene match: 8. Germline V gene lookup returns CDR1 SGHTA and CDR2 FQGTGA. The CDR3 sequence is 18 residues long. The sequence was obtained from a woman between 50 and 59 years old who had recovered from COVID-19. The sequenced sample consisted of peripheral blood. The genes are TRBV7-3 and TRBJ2-3, with 12 bases matching TRBD2. The CDR3 DNA reads as TGTGCCAGCAGCTTAGCCCCCGGACTAGCGGGGAACACAGATACGCAGTATTTT. It translates to CASSLAPGLAGNTDTQYF. Complete variable domain (other parts from reference TRBV7-3 and TRBJ2-3): GAGVSQTPSNKVTEKGKYVELRCDPISGHTALYWYRQSLGQGPEFLIYFQGTGAADDSGLPNDRFFAVRPEGSVSTLKIQRTERGDSAVYLCASSLAPGLAGNTDTQYFGPGTRLTVL.